This section outlines one T cell receptor (beta chain) sequence together with its context. This CDR3 spans 13 amino acids. V was shortened by 6 bases and J by 3 bases, with 11 bases between the two germline ends. Germline loops: CDR1 MNHNS, CDR2 SASEGT. These data originate in a study of OX40 agonist ivuxolimab in advanced cancers. Generated by immunoSEQ multiplex PCR, the TCRdb table keeps only in-frame clones and is missing some. This table has about 67,000 clones, 80% to 95% appearing once. At cycle 4 day 1, cycle 7 day 1, and baseline, blood was sampled. The chain recombines TRBV6-1 with TRBJ1-1, with D possibly being TRBD1 (6 bases). The receptor was isolated from an adult with an advanced solid tumor such as melanoma, head and neck, liver or kidney cancer. The specimen comprised CD4+ or CD8+ T cells sorted from blood, sampled in a trial of the OX40 agonist ivuxolimab. The CDR3 coding sequence is TGTGCCAGCAGCTTAAGGGGGGACACTGAAGCTTTCTTT. It specifies CASSLRGDTEAFF.